The entry below describes one T cell receptor (beta chain). This sample stems from a study of blood T cell repertoires in COVID-19. Study-level information: Acute and convalescent COVID-19 samples came from the United States, Italy and Spain. In each case, the material was cDNA or gDNA derived from T cells, B-cell-depleted T cells, or PBMCs.

Under the authors' procedure: Amplification from reference gene primers served as the basis for estimated nucleated cell counts. Only in-frame clones appear in the TCRdb table, and some are missing; sequencing was by immunoSEQ multiplex PCR. Clone size and V and J calls were adopted from that table, with D and trimming inferred from the DNA. This table has roughly 73,000 clones, around 86% appearing once. There are 17 residues in the CDR3. Germline V gives CDR1 SEHNR, CDR2 FQNEAQ (reference sequence). V lost 5 bases and J 4 bases, leaving 23 bases between the germline ends. The sequenced sample consisted of peripheral blood. The receptor comes from an elderly woman with active or convalescent COVID-19. The V call is TRBV7-9, the J call TRBJ1-1; no reliable D call. The CDR3 region is CASSPPMERWRGTEAFF. CDR3 bases: TGTGCCAGCAGCCCACCCATGGAAAGGTGGCGCGGCACTGAAGCTTTCTTT. The whole variable domain, filled in from reference TRBV7-9 and TRBJ1-1, reads DTGVSQNPRHKITKRGQNVTFRCDPISEHNRLYWYRQTLGQGPEFLTYFQNEAQLEKSRLLSDRFSAERPKGSFSTLEIQRTEQGDSAMYLCASSPPMERWRGTEAFFGQGTRLTVV.